Listed below are T cell receptor beta chains from one sample, sequenced in a study of shared clonotypes between healthy human individuals. The assay was immunoSEQ multiplex PCR, and TCRdb's table has in-frame clones only and misses some. The data show some 2,000,000 clones, with 90% to 96% seen just once and approximately 0.13% held by the top ten. Sequenced sample: naive CD4+ T cells sorted from blood. Source of these receptors: a man between 18 and 35 years old in good health. CDR3s leave out the opening cysteine and the closing phenylalanine or tryptophan.

V gene: TRBV6-4; CDR3 protein: ASSLGLAGANEQF
V gene: TRBV5-4; CDR3 protein: ASSFGQVVGYT
V gene: TRBV7-2; CDR3 protein: ASSRTSLYNEQF
V gene: TRBV6-5; CDR3 protein: ASRFSTGVEKLF
V gene: TRBV5-1; CDR3 protein: ASSPSGRETQY
V gene: TRBV5-1; CDR3 protein: ASSRGEAGNTIY
V gene: TRBV6-6; CDR3 protein: ASSPGYGYT
V gene: TRBV11-2; CDR3 protein: ASSSGTGGWETQY
V gene: TRBV19; CDR3 protein: ASTQDGGIGGEQY
V gene: TRBV5-1; CDR3 protein: ASSLWGTGDQPQH
V gene: TRBV30; CDR3 protein: AWSKIRRAGGADEQY
V gene: TRBV7-9; CDR3 protein: ASSQGKPSTDTQY
V gene: TRBV6-1; CDR3 protein: ASTPDRGEQY
V gene: TRBV5-4; CDR3 protein: ASSPSAIGYSEQY
V gene: TRBV5-8; CDR3 protein: ASSQQGSYGYT
V gene: TRBV11-2; CDR3 protein: ASSPQGNTEAF
V gene: TRBV5-6; CDR3 protein: ASSQWTGSYEQY
V gene: TRBV2; CDR3 protein: ASSGGVGQETQY
V gene: TRBV5-1; CDR3 protein: ASSEGLAATTYEQY
V gene: TRBV5-1; CDR3 protein: ASSLAAGGDEQF
V gene: TRBV6-1; CDR3 protein: AGGSYFSGNQPQH
V gene: TRBV25-1; CDR3 protein: ASSGGQGYEQY
V gene: TRBV5-1; CDR3 protein: ASSWEGRDYEQY
V gene: TRBV6-1; CDR3 protein: ASSGYSAGNYGYT
V gene: TRBV7-9; CDR3 protein: ASSLGGQGGSPLH
V gene: TRBV18; CDR3 protein: ASSERGLAGFNTGELF
V gene: TRBV4-3; CDR3 protein: ASSHRLAGPNEQF
V gene: TRBV19; CDR3 protein: ASSSRDTQPQH
V gene: TRBV7-9; CDR3 protein: ASSVQGANYGYT
V gene: TRBV4-3; CDR3 protein: ASSQVGYNSPLH
V gene: TRBV7-2; CDR3 protein: ASRPSPGETQY
V gene: TRBV28; CDR3 protein: ASSLLGSSTDTQY
V gene: TRBV10-3; CDR3 protein: AISQGAGDLYEQY
V gene: TRBV6-5; CDR3 protein: ASRHAGQGGDEQF
V gene: TRBV9; CDR3 protein: ASSVGAGQGPYEQY
V gene: TRBV5-1; CDR3 protein: ASLKGTSGGPLQETQY
V gene: TRBV5-1; CDR3 protein: ASSLARDTDTQY
V gene: TRBV18; CDR3 protein: ASPGSVGNTIY
V gene: TRBV27; CDR3 protein: ASSSTWTTDTQY
V gene: TRBV28; CDR3 protein: ASSPSGRGRGYT
V gene: TRBV29-1; CDR3 protein: SARPEYSNQPQH
V gene: TRBV7-9; CDR3 protein: ASSSRASNQPQH
V gene: TRBV5-1; CDR3 protein: ASSPGSQETQY
V gene: TRBV6-1; CDR3 protein: ASSDYEQY
V gene: TRBV7-2; CDR3 protein: ASSFNRGLREKLF
V gene: TRBV7-2; CDR3 protein: AWARGDRSTDTQY
V gene: TRBV28; CDR3 protein: ASSAQGGTNYGYT
V gene: TRBV28; CDR3 protein: ASSSEQGPYEQY
V gene: TRBV5-1; CDR3 protein: ASSLAPGLAGVNEQF
V gene: TRBV18; CDR3 protein: ASSPVGNTEAF
V gene: TRBV7-2; CDR3 protein: ASSLVGTGAREQY
V gene: TRBV5-6; CDR3 protein: ASSFLGEEELF
V gene: TRBV18; CDR3 protein: ASSFLRDGQPQH